These 4 T cell receptor beta chains were all obtained from the same sample, sequenced in a study of shared clonotypes between healthy human individuals. Profiling relied on immunoSEQ multiplex PCR, and the TCRdb table lists in-frame clones only, not all of them. The sample carries over 2 million clones, about 95% recorded once. CD8 cells regarded as naive lacked CD45RO, were positively chosen for CCR7, and omitted terminally differentiated effector memory CD45RA+ cells. The specimen sequenced was naive CD8+ T cells sorted from blood. These receptors were taken from a man between 18 and 35 years old in good health.

Of note for this clone: Different DNA sequences within this sample yield the same CDR3. The V call is TRBV7-9, the J call TRBJ2-7, with D hard to call. Trimming stripped 6 bases from V and 2 bases from J, with 8 bases between. This CDR3 region has 12 residues. Germline V gene lookup returns CDR1 SEHNR and CDR2 FQNEAQ (reference sequence). The CDR3 bases are TGTGCCAGCAGTCCGACGCCCTACGAGCAGTACTTC. It specifies CASSPTPYEQYF.

The chain carries TRBV27 and TRBJ1-3; 9 bases align to TRBD1. Germline V gene lookup returns CDR1 MNHEY and CDR2 SMNVEV (reference sequence). V gave up 6 bases and J gave up 11 bases; unmatched junction bases: 14. The CDR3 has 15 residues. The CDR3 nucleotides read TGTGCCAGCAGCCCCGGGACAGGGAGTTACGGCGCCATATATTTT. This translates into CASSPGTGSYGAIYF.

This chain links TRBV11-2 with TRBJ2-2; 10 bases align to TRBD2. Trimming cost V 0 bases and J 4 bases; bases outside gene matches: 8. The CDR3 extends over 18 amino acids. Per the germline V gene, CDR1 is SGHAT and CDR2 is FQNNGV. The CDR3 here is CASSLEASGGSGTGELFF. As DNA, the CDR3 is TGTGCCAGCAGCTTAGAGGCTAGCGGGGGCTCTGGCACCGGGGAGCTGTTTTTT. Looking up the rest from reference TRBV11-2 and TRBJ2-2 gives the full variable domain: EAGVAQSPRYKIIEKRQSVAFWCNPISGHATLYWYQQILGQGPKLLIQFQNNGVVDDSQLPKDRFSAERLKGVDSTLKIQPAKLEDSAVYLCASSLEASGGSGTGELFFGEGSRLTVL.

The CDR3 region has the DNA TGTGCCAGCAGTTTTCTCCGAGTGGCGGTTTCGGACACCGGGGAGCTGTTTTTT. Amino acids: CASSFLRVAVSDTGELFF. V gene TRBV27 combines with J gene TRBJ2-2; no clear D. Germline V lookup: CDR1 MNHEY, CDR2 SMNVEV (reference sequence). This CDR3 spans 18 amino acids. Trimming removed 3 bases from V and 3 bases from J, with 20 bases in between.